The clone carrying this T cell receptor (beta chain) was seen a handful of times. What it recognizes is unknown. This entry belongs to a study of post-analysis software for immune sequencing data. Study observations and caveats: In patients, about 5 TRBV segments were more frequent than in controls, with TRBV5-6, TRBV5-1 and TRBV20-1 among them.

The germline gives CDR1 DFQATT, CDR2 SNEGSKA (reference sequence). Between the trimmed V and J ends, which lost 3 bases and 4 bases, there was a span of 6 bases. The CDR3 contains 11 residues. cDNA libraries for TCR beta contained unique molecular identifiers. The yield from roughly 1 to 10 million T cells was about 500,000 cDNA molecules in total. TCRdb re-derived calls from the PCR reads in MiXCR, one entry per CDR3 protein. The data show 150,000 to 200,000 distinct CDR3 sequences, 30% seen once. The TCR sequence derives from a girl aged 10-17 years with multiple sclerosis. This sequence joins TRBV20-1 and TRBJ1-1, with no clear D. Sample: blood. The CDR3 protein is CSARGSTEAFF. For the CDR3, the DNA is TGCAGTGCTAGGGGGAGCACTGAAGCTTTCTTT.